Described below is a single T cell receptor (beta chain) sequence and its context. The target antigen is unknown. These data come from a study of T cell responses to AZD1222 COVID-19 vaccine. After removal of 1 base from V and 6 bases from J, the junction contained 8 bases not matched to a gene. This CDR3 spans 16 amino acids. The germline V gene has CDR1 GTSNPN and CDR2 SVGIG (reference sequence). General study findings and limits: White British donors predominated, females outnumbered males, and clonal diversity was possibly underestimated.

TCRdb's copy holds only in-frame clones and misses some; the assay was immunoSEQ multiplex PCR. Here the sample spans 95,000 to 150,000 clones, roughly nine tenths being singletons. The sample in question was peripheral blood, obtained on day 0 of AZD1222 vaccination. This chain connects TRBV30 to TRBJ1-5; 11 bases line up with TRBD1. The sequence was collected from an adult in good health. The chain's CDR3 is CAWSGGRTGGSQPQHF. The CDR3 DNA reads TGTGCCTGGAGTGGGGGGAGGACAGGGGGCAGTCAGCCCCAGCATTTT.